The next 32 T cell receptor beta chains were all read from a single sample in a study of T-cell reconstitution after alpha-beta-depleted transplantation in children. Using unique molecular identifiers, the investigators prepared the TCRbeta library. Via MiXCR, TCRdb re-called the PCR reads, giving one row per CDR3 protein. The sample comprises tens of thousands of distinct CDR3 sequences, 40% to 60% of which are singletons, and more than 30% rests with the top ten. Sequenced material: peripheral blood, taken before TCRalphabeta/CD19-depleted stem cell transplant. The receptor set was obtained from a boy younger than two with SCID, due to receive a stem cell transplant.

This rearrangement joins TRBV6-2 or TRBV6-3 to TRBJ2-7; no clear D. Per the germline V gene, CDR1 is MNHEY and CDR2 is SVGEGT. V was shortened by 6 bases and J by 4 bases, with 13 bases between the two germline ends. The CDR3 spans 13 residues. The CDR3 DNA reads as TGTGCCAGCAGACGGTCCACAGAATACGAGCAGTACTTC. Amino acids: CASRRSTEYEQYF.

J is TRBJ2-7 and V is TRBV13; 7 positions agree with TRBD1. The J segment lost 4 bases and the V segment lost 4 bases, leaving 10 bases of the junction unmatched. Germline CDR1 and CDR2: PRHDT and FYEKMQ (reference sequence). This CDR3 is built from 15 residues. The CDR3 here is CASSSGTEGMYEQYF. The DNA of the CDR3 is TGTGCCAGCAGCTCGGGGACAGAAGGAATGTACGAGCAGTACTTC.

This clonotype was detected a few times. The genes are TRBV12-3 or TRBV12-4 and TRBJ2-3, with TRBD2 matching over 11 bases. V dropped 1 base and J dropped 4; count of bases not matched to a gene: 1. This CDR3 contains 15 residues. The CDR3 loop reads CASSLELAGADTQYF. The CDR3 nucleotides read TGTGCCAGCAGTTTAGAACTAGCGGGGGCAGATACGCAGTATTTT.

The CDR3 DNA sequence: TGCGCCAGCAGCTTGGCCCAGGGCCCCGTCCAAGAGACCCAGTACTTC. It translates to CASSLAQGPVQETQYF. J is TRBJ2-5 and V is TRBV5-1; D may be TRBD1 (5 bases). Trimming pared 0 bases from V and 1 base from J, leaving 13 bases between. The CDR3 consists of 16 residues. Germline CDR1 reads SGHRS; CDR2 reads YFSETQ. The entire variable domain, with the rest obtained from reference TRBV5-1 and TRBJ2-5, is as follows: KAGVTQTPRYLIKTRGQQVTLSCSPISGHRSVSWYQQTPGQGLQFLFEYFSETQRNKGNFPGRFSGRQFSNSRSEMNVSTLELGDSALYLCASSLAQGPVQETQYFGPGTRLLVL.

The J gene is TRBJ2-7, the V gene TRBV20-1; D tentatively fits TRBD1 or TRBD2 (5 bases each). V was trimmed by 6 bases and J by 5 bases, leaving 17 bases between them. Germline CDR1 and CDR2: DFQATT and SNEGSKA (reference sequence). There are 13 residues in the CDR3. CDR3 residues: CSAWDRHAHEQYF. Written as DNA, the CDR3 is TGCAGTGCATGGGACCGTCACGCCCACGAGCAGTACTTC.

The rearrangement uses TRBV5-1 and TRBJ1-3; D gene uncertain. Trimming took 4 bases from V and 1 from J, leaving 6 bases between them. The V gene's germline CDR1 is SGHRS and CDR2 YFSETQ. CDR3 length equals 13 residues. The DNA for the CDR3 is TGCGCCAGCAGCCAAGTGTCTGGAAACACCATATATTTT. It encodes CASSQVSGNTIYF.

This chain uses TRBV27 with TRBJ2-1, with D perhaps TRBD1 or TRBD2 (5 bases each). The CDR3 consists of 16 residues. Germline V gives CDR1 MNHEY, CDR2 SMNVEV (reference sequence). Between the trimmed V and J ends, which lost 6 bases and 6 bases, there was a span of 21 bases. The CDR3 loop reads CASSPTGTPHRNEQFF. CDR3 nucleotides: TGTGCCAGCAGCCCTACCGGGACCCCCCACCGCAATGAGCAGTTCTTC.

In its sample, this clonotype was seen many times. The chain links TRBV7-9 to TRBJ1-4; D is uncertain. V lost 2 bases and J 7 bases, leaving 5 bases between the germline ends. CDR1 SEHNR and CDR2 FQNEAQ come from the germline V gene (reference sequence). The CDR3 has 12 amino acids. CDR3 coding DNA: TGTGCCAGCAGCTTAAATGTTGAAAAACTGTTTTTT. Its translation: CASSLNVEKLFF.

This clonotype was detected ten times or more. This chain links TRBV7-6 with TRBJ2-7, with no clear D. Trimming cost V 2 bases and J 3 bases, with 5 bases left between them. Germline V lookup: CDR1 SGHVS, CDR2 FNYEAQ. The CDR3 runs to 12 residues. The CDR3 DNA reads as TGTGCCAGCAGCTTATGGGGCTACGAGCAGTACTTC. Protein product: CASSLWGYEQYF.

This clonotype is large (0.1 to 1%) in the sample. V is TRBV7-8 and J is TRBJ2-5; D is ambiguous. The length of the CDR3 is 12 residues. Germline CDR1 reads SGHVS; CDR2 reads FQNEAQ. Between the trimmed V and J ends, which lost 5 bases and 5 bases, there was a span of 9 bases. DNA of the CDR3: TGTGCCAGCAGCCCATCAAGTGAGACCCAGTACTTC. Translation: CASSPSSETQYF.

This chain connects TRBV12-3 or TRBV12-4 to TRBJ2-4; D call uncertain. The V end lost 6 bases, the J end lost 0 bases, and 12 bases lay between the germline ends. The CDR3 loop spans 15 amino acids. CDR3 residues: CASSFRTIAKNIQYF. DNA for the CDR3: TGTGCCAGCAGCTTTCGCACAATAGCCAAAAACATTCAGTACTTC.

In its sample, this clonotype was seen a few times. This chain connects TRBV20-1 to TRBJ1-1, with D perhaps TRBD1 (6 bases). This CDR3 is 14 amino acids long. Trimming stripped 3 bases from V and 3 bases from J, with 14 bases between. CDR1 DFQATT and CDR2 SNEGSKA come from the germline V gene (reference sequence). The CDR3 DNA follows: TGCAGTGCTAGTTTCAGGGGAACCTACACTGAAGCTTTCTTT. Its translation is CSASFRGTYTEAFF.

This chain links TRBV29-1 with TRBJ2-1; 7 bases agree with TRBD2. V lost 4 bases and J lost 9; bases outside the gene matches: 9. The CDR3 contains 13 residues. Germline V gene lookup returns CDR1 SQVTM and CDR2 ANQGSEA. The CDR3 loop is CSVAPPAGSEQFF. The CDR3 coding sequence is TGCAGCGTTGCCCCACCAGCGGGAAGTGAGCAGTTCTTC.

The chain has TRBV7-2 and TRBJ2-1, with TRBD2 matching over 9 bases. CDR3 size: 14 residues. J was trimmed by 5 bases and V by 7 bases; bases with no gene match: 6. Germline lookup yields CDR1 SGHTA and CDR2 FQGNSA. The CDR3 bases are TGTGCCAGCAAGACTAGCGGTAACGACAATGAGCAGTTCTTC. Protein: CASKTSGNDNEQFF.

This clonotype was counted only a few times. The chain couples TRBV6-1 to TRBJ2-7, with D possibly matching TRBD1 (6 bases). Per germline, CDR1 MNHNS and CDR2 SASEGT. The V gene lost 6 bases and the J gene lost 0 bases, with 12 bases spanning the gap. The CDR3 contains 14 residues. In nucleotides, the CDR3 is TGTGCCAGCAGCCCTTGGACAGACTCCTACGAGCAGTACTTC. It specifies CASSPWTDSYEQYF.

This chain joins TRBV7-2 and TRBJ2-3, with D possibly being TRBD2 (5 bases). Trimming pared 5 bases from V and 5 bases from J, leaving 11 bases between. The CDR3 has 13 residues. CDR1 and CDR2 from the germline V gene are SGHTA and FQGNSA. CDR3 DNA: TGTGCCAGCAGCCCTCAGGCGGGAGATACGCAGTATTTT. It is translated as CASSPQAGDTQYF. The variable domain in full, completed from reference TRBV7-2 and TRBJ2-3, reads GAGVSQSPSNKVTEKGKDVELRCDPISGHTALYWYRQSLGQGLEFLIYFQGNSAPDKSGLPSDRFSAERTGGSVSTLTIQRTQQEDSAVYLCASSPQAGDTQYFGPGTRLTVL.

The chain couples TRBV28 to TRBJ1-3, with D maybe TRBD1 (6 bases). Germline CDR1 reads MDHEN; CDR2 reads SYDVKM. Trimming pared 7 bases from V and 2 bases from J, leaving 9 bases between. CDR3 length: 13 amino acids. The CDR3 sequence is CASKNRAGNTIYF. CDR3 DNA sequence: TGTGCCAGCAAAAACAGGGCTGGAAACACCATATATTTT.

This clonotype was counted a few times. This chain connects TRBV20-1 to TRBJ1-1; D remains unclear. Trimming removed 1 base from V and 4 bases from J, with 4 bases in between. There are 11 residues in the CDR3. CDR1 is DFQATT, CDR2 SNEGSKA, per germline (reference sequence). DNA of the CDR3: TGCAGTGCTAGAGCGGGCACTGAAGCTTTCTTT. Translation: CSARAGTEAFF.

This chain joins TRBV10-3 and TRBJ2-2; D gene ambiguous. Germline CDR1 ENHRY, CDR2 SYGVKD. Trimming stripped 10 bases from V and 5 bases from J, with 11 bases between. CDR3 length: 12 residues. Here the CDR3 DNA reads TGTGCCAACTCCTTTGGGACCGGGGAGCTGTTTTTT. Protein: CANSFGTGELFF.

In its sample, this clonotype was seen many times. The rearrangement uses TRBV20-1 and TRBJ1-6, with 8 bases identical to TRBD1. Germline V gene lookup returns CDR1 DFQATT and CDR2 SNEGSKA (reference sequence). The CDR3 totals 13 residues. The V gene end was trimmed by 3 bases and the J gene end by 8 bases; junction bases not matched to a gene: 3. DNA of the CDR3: TGCAGTGCTAGGGACAGGGAATATTCACCCCTCCACTTT. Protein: CSARDREYSPLHF.

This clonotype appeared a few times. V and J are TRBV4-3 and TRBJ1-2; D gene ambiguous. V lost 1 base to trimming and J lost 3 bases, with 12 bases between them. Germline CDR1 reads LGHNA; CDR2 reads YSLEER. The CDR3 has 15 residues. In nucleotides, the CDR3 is TGCGCCAGCAGCCAAGGTATCGACGGGTACTATGGCTACACCTTC. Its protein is CASSQGIDGYYGYTF.

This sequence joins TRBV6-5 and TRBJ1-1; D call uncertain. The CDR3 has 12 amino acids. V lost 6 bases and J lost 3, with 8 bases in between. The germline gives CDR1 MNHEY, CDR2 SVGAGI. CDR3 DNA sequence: TGTGCCAGCAGCGGGCCTTACACTGAAGCTTTCTTT. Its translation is CASSGPYTEAFF.

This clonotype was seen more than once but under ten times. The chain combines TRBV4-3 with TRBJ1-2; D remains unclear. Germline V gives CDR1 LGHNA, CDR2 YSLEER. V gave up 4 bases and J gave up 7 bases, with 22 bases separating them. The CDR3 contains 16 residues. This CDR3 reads CASSPDLRRRAGGYTF. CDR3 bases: TGCGCCAGCAGCCCTGACCTCCGGCGTAGGGCTGGTGGCTACACCTTC.

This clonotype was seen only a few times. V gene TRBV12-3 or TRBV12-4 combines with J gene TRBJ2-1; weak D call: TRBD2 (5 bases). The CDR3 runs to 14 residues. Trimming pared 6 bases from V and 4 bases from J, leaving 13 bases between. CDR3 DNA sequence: TGTGCCAGCAGGATGGCTTCGGGGTACAATGAGCAGTTCTTC. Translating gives CASRMASGYNEQFF.

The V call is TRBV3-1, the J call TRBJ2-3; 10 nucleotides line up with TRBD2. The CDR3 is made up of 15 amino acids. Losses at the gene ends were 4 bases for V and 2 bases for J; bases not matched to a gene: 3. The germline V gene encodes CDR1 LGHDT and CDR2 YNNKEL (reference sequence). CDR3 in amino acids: CASSPGLAVTDTQYF. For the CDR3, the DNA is TGTGCCAGCAGCCCTGGACTAGCGGTCACAGATACGCAGTATTTT.

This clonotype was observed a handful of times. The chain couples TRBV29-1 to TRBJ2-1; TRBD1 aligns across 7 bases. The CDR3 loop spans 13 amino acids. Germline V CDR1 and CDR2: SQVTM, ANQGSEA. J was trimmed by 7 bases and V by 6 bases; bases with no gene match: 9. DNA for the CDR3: TGCAGCGTAGCAACCGGGACAGCTAATGAGCAGTTCTTC. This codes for CSVATGTANEQFF.

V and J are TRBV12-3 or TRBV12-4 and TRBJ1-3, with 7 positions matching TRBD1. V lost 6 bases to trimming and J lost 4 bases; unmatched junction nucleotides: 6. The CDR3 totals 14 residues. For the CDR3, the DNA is TGTGCCAGCAGCGAGACAGGGCAAGGAAACACCATATATTTT. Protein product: CASSETGQGNTIYF.

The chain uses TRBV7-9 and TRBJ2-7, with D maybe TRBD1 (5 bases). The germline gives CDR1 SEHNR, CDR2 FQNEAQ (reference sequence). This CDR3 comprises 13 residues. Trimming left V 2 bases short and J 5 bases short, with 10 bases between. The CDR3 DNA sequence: TGTGCCAGCAGCTTAAGGGGCATTGACGAGCAGTACTTC. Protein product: CASSLRGIDEQYF.

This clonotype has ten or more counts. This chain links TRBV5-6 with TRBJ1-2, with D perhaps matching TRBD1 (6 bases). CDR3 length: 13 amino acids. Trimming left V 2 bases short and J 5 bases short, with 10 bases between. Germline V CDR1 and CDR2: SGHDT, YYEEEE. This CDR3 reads CASSFERGYGYTF. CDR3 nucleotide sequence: TGTGCCAGCAGCTTTGAGAGGGGGTATGGCTACACCTTC.

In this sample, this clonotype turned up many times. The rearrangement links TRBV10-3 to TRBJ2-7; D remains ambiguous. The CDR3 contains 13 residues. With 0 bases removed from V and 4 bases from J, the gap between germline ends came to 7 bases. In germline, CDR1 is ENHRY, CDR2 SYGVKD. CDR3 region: CAISESTSYEQYF. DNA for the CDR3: TGTGCCATCAGTGAGTCCACGAGTTACGAGCAGTACTTC.

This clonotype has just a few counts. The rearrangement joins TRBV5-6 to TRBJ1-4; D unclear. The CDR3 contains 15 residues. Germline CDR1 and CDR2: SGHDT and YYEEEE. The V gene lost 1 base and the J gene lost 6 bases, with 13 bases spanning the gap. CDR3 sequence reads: CASSLRGSPYEKLFF. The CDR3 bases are TGTGCCAGCAGCTTGAGAGGGAGCCCCTATGAAAAACTGTTTTTT.

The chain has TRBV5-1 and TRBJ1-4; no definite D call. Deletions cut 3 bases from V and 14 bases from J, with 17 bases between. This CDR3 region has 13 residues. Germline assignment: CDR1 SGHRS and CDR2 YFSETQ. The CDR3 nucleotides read TGCGCCAGCAGCTCGTACCCAAGCCTCATGCTGTTTTTT. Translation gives CASSSYPSLMLFF.